This T cell receptor beta chain was obtained from a study of metastatic and nonmetastatic thyroid tumors. About the research overall: Thyroid patients, malignant and benign, had repertoires compared across blood and tumor or nodule tissue. Study observations and caveats: In both blood and tumor samples, TCR beta diversity was reported significantly higher for malignant than benign nodules.

Per the original methods: CDR3 was compared across clinicopathological groups, and the resulting differences were used to build a distant-metastasis classifier for papillary thyroid cancer. TCRdb re-called the PCR reads through MiXCR. The V and J calls reflect TCRdb's pipeline rather than the authors' work. The repertoire includes more than 15,000 clones, about 35% of them detected once, and 7.3% sits in the top ten. There are 15 residues in the CDR3. V dropped 5 bases and J dropped 5; count of bases not matched to a gene: 9. Ten or more counts support this clone. What it binds is not known. All patients were untreated before thyroid surgery.

What was sequenced was tumor tissue. The sequence derives from a female donor with papillary thyroid cancer or a benign thyroid nodule (not recorded which). Some clones in this sample may be carry-over from other donors' samples. This sequence joins TRBV12-3 or TRBV12-4 and TRBJ2-5, with TRBD1 matching 9 bases. Here the CDR3 reads CASSPTPGTGETQYF. In nucleotides, the CDR3 is TGTGCCAGCAGTCCGACCCCCGGGACAGGGGAGACCCAGTACTTC.